Below are 13 T cell receptor beta chains sequenced from a single sample in a study of T cell responses to AZD1222 COVID-19 vaccine. Produced via immunoSEQ multiplex PCR; TCRdb's table is partial and in-frame only. This sample carries some 71,000 clones, roughly 87% of them seen once, and the ten largest clones take roughly 31%. The sample consisted of peripheral blood, taken 28 days after the second AZD1222 dose. These TCRs come from an adult who received the AZD1222 COVID-19 vaccine.

J is TRBJ2-3 and V is TRBV6-2 or TRBV6-3; D is unresolved. The CDR3 contains 15 residues. With 2 bases removed from V and 0 bases from J, the gap between germline ends came to 9 bases. Germline V gene data show CDR1 as MNHEY and CDR2 as SVGEGT. CDR3 nucleotides: TGTGCCAGCAGTTACGGGATCCCTAGCACAGATACGCAGTATTTT. This gives the protein CASSYGIPSTDTQYF.

The V and J genes are TRBV6-5 and TRBJ1-6; the match to TRBD1 covers 9 bases. CDR1 is MNHEY and CDR2 is SVGAGI in the germline V gene. V was pared by 6 bases and J by 5 bases, with 2 bases of the junction left unmatched. This CDR3 has 14 amino acids. This chain's CDR3 is CASRGTGHNSPLHF. CDR3 DNA sequence: TGTGCCAGCAGGGGGACAGGGCATAATTCACCCCTCCACTTT.

The V gene is TRBV13, the J gene TRBJ2-3; tentatively, D is TRBD2 (8 bases). CDR1 and CDR2 from the germline V gene are PRHDT and FYEKMQ (reference sequence). The CDR3 has 18 residues. Trimming stripped 5 bases from V and 3 bases from J, with 24 bases between. CDR3 coding DNA: TGTGCCAGCAGCCCCCCGGGGGGGACAGTTGGATCTACAGATACGCAGTATTTT. Amino acid sequence: CASSPPGGTVGSTDTQYF.

The V call is TRBV3-1 (or the pseudogene TRBV3-2), the J call TRBJ2-2, with D maybe TRBD2 (7 bases). The length of the CDR3 is 15 residues. The V and J ends lost 5 bases and 5 bases respectively, with 15 bases between them. CDR1 and CDR2 (germline): LGHDT, YNNKEL (reference sequence). CDR3 protein: CASSYGRGRTGELFF. CDR3 bases: TGTGCCAGCAGCTATGGGAGGGGGAGAACCGGGGAGCTGTTTTTT.

The rearrangement joins TRBV28 to TRBJ1-1; no definite D call. The V and J ends lost 5 bases and 4 bases respectively, with 11 bases between them. The CDR3 is made up of 13 amino acids. Germline lookup yields CDR1 MDHEN and CDR2 SYDVKM. CDR3 amino acids: CASSRWTPTEAFF. The CDR3, as DNA: TGTGCCAGCAGTCGATGGACTCCCACTGAAGCTTTCTTT.

The chain links TRBV18 to TRBJ2-5, with D uncertain. The germline gives CDR1 KGHSH, CDR2 LQKENI. The CDR3 contains 12 residues. Trimming removed 2 bases at V and 7 bases at J, with 8 bases between. The CDR3 spells CASSPEKGTQYF. The CDR3 nucleotides are TGTGCCAGCTCACCAGAAAAGGGGACCCAGTACTTC.

The V gene is TRBV30, the J gene TRBJ2-2; a weak D match, TRBD2 (5 bases). Per the germline V gene, CDR1 is GTSNPN and CDR2 is SVGIG (reference sequence). The V gene lost 2 bases and the J gene lost 7 bases, with 11 bases spanning the gap. This CDR3 spans 13 amino acids. In DNA, the CDR3 is TGTGCCTGGAGTTTCGGGGAAAGCGGGGAGCTGTTTTTT. This translates into CAWSFGESGELFF.

This chain uses TRBV5-6 with TRBJ1-1; no definite D call. Germline V lookup: CDR1 SGHDT, CDR2 YYEEEE. V lost 4 bases, J lost 0 bases, and 13 bases lay in between. The CDR3 loop spans 15 amino acids. The CDR3 bases are TGTGCCAGCAGCCCCCAAAGCCGCCTGAACACTGAAGCTTTCTTT. This encodes CASSPQSRLNTEAFF. Full variable domain (remainder filled in from reference TRBV5-6 and TRBJ1-1): DAGVTQSPTHLIKTRGQQVTLRCSPKSGHDTVSWYQQALGQGPQFIFQYYEEEERQRGNFPDRFSGHQFPNYSSELNVNALLLGDSALYLCASSPQSRLNTEAFFGQGTRLTVV.

This chain joins TRBV29-1 and TRBJ2-6, with 8 bases identical to TRBD1. The CDR3 is made up of 14 amino acids. The germline gives CDR1 SQVTM, CDR2 ANQGSEA. After removal of 6 bases from V and 4 bases from J, the junction contained 5 bases not matched to a gene. CDR3 coding DNA: TGCAGCGTACGGACAGGGTTCGGGGCCAACGTCCTGACTTTC. Translation gives CSVRTGFGANVLTF.

CDR3 sequence reads: CASSYVVSSEAFF. The CDR3 DNA sequence: TGTGCCAGCAGTTACGTGGTATCCAGTGAAGCTTTCTTT. This rearrangement joins TRBV6-5 to TRBJ1-1; D gene unclear. Germline CDR1 MNHEY, CDR2 SVGAGI. Between the trimmed V and J ends, which lost 2 bases and 7 bases, there was a span of 11 bases. The CDR3 is made up of 13 amino acids.

This rearrangement joins TRBV2 to TRBJ1-1; 7 nucleotides agree with TRBD1. Per the germline V gene, CDR1 is SNHLY and CDR2 is FYNNEI. The V and J ends lost 7 bases and 2 bases, in that order; junction bases with no gene match: 7. The length of the CDR3 is 14 residues. CDR3 nucleotides: TGTGCCAGCAAACCGACAGGGTTAAACACTGAAGCTTTCTTT. Protein sequence: CASKPTGLNTEAFF.

V is TRBV29-1 and J is TRBJ2-2; 8 nucleotides agree with TRBD1. The junction had 4 bases not matched to a gene; V was cut back by 4 bases and J by 3 bases. This CDR3 spans 14 amino acids. Germline V gene sequence: CDR1 SQVTM, CDR2 ANQGSEA. The CDR3 loop reads CSVAPGQDTGELFF. The CDR3 DNA is TGCAGCGTTGCTCCGGGACAGGACACCGGGGAGCTGTTTTTT.

The J gene is TRBJ2-3, the V gene TRBV18; a possible D gene is TRBD1 (5 bases). The CDR3 is 14 amino acids. The V gene lost 6 bases and the J gene lost 3 bases, with 13 bases spanning the gap. The germline gives CDR1 KGHSH, CDR2 LQKENI. CDR3 coding DNA: TGTGCCAGCTCCCCAGGGTTCGGGACAGATACGCAGTATTTT. Translated, it gives CASSPGFGTDTQYF.